This T cell receptor beta chain is from a study of T cells after yellow fever vaccination. Whole-study context: The authors prepared low-cell-number fractions using SMART-Seq v4 Ultra Low Input.

Via MiXCR, TCRdb re-called the 5' RACE reads, giving one row per CDR3 protein. The top ten hold roughly 3.5% of the sample, which has about 260,000 distinct CDR3 sequences, approximately 5.2% seen once. This clonotype appeared a few times. In germline, CDR1 is LNHDA, CDR2 SQIVND (reference sequence). The CDR3 has 19 amino acids. V was clipped by 6 bases and J by 2 bases; unmatched bases: 13. The TCR comes from a man between 18 and 29 years old who received the YFV17D yellow fever vaccine. The material sequenced was CD4+ T cells sorted from PBMCs, taken on the day of the yellow fever booster vaccination. The chain uses TRBV19 and TRBJ2-1; 13 bases are shared with TRBD2. CDR3 bases: TGTGCCAGTAGCATACGACTAGCGGGGGGCCAACCTCCCTACAATGAGCAGTTCTTC. Protein sequence: CASSIRLAGGQPPYNEQFF. The complete variable domain, with remaining parts taken from reference TRBV19 and TRBJ2-1, reads DGGITQSPKYLFRKEGQNVTLSCEQNLNHDAMYWYRQDPGQGLRLIYYSQIVNDFQKGDIAEGYSVSREKKESFPLTVTSAQKNPTAFYLCASSIRLAGGQPPYNEQFFGPGTRLTVL.